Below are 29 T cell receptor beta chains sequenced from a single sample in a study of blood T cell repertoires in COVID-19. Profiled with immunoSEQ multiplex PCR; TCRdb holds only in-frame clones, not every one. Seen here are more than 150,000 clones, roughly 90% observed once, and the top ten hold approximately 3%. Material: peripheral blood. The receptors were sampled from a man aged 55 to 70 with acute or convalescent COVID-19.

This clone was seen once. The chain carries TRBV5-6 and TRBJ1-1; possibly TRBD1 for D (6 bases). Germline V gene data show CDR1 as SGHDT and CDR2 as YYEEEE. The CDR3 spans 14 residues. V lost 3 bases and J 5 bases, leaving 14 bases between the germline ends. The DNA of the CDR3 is TGTGCCAGCAGCTCTACAGGGAGTAGGACTGAAGCTTTCTTT. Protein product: CASSSTGSRTEAFF.

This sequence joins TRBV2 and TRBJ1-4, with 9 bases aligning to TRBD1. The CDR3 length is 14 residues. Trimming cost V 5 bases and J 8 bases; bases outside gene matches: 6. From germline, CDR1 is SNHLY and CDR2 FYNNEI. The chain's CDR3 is CASSRDRGKEKLFF. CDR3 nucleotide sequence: TGTGCCAGCAGTAGAGACAGGGGGAAGGAAAAACTGTTTTTT.

CDR3 region: CASSQQGGKAFF. CDR3 nucleotides: TGTGCCAGCAGTCAGCAGGGGGGAAAAGCTTTCTTT. The V and J genes are TRBV2 and TRBJ1-1; 7 positions match TRBD1. After removal of 5 bases from V and 9 bases from J, the junction contained 6 bases not matched to a gene. The germline CDR1 and CDR2 sequences are SNHLY and FYNNEI. The CDR3 has 12 amino acids. Filled out from reference TRBV2 and TRBJ1-1, the complete variable domain reads EPEVTQTPSHQVTQMGQEVILRCVPISNHLYFYWYRQILGQKVEFLVSFYNNEISEKSEIFDDQFSVERPDGSNFTLKIRSTKLEDSAMYFCASSQQGGKAFFGQGTRLTVV.

The CDR3 sequence: CASSPSYGTGSADTQYF. In DNA, the CDR3 is TGTGCCAGCTCACCTTCGTATGGGACAGGGTCAGCAGATACGCAGTATTTT. The V gene is TRBV18, the J gene TRBJ2-3; 9 nucleotides agree with TRBD1. CDR3 length equals 17 residues. Germline CDR1 is KGHSH and CDR2 is LQKENI. Losses at the gene ends were 3 bases for V and 4 bases for J; bases not matched to a gene: 11.

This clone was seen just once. The CDR3 loop is CASSHGTAIYGYTF. The DNA for the CDR3 is TGTGCCAGCAGCCATGGGACAGCGATCTATGGCTACACCTTC. The V gene is TRBV3-1 (or the pseudogene TRBV3-2), the J gene TRBJ1-2, with TRBD1 matching 7 bases. Germline V gene data show CDR1 as LGHDT and CDR2 as YNNKEL (reference sequence). V gave up 3 bases and J gave up 4 bases; unmatched junction bases: 5. The CDR3 has 14 amino acids.

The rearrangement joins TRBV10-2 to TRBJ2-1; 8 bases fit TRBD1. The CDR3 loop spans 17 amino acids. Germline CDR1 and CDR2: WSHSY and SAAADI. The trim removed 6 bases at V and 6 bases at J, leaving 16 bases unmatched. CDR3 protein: CASSPLIQGANANEQFF. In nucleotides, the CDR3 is TGCGCCAGCAGCCCTCTCATTCAGGGGGCGAACGCCAATGAGCAGTTCTTC.

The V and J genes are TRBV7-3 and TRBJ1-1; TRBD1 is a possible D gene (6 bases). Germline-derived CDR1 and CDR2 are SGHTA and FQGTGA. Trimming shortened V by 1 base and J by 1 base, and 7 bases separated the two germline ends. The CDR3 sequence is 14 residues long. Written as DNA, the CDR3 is TGTGCCAGCAGCTTAATGGGACAGAACACTGAAGCTTTCTTT. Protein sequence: CASSLMGQNTEAFF.

The CDR3: CASSPIQGAAHTIYF. Here the CDR3 DNA reads TGTGCCAGCAGCCCAATCCAGGGGGCCGCACACACCATATATTTT. The genes are TRBV7-2 and TRBJ1-3, with TRBD1 identical over 8 bases. V lost 5 bases, J lost 8 bases, and 11 bases stayed unmatched. This CDR3 comprises 15 residues. Germline CDR1 SGHTA, CDR2 FQGNSA. The whole variable domain, filled in from reference TRBV7-2 and TRBJ1-3, reads GAGVSQSPSNKVTEKGKDVELRCDPISGHTALYWYRQSLGQGLEFLIYFQGNSAPDKSGLPSDRFSAERTGGSVSTLTIQRTQQEDSAVYLCASSPIQGAAHTIYFGEGSWLTVV.

CDR3 region: CASSSLAGSTYEQYF. The CDR3 region has the DNA TGTGCCAGTAGTTCGCTAGCGGGATCGACCTACGAGCAGTACTTC. The chain recombines TRBV19 with TRBJ2-7; 9 bases fit TRBD2. In germline, CDR1 is LNHDA, CDR2 SQIVND (reference sequence). Trimming at V came to 5 bases and at J to 2 bases, leaving 7 bases not matched to a gene. CDR3 length: 15 residues.

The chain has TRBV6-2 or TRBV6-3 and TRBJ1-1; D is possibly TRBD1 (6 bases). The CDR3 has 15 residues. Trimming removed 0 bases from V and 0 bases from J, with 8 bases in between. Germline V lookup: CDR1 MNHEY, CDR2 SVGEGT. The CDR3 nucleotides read TGTGCCAGCAGTTACTCAGGGGGTATGAACACTGAAGCTTTCTTT. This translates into CASSYSGGMNTEAFF.

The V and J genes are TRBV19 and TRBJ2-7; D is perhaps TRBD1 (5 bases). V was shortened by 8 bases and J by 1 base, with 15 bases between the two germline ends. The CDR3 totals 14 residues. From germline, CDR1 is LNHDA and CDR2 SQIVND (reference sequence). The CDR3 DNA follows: TGTGCCAGTCGCAGGGATTCAGGATCCTACGAGCAGTACTTC. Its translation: CASRRDSGSYEQYF.

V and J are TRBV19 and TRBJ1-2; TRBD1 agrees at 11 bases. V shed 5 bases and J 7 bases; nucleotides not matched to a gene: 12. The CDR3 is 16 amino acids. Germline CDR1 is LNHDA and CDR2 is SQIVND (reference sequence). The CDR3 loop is CASSQRTGGVFPGYTF. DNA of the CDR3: TGTGCCAGTAGTCAAAGGACAGGGGGCGTCTTTCCTGGCTACACCTTC.

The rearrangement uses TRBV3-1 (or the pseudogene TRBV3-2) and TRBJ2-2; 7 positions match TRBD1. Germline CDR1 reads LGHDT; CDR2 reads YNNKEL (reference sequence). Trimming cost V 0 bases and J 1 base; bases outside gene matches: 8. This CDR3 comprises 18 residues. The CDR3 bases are TGTGCCAGCAGCCAAGACCAACACGACAGGGTGAACACCGGGGAGCTGTTTTTT. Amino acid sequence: CASSQDQHDRVNTGELFF.

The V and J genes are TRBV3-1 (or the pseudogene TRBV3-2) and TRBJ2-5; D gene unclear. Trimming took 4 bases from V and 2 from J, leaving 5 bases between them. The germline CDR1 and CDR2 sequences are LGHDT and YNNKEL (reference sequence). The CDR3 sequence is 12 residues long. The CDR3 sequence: CASSLNQETQYF. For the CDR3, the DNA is TGTGCCAGCAGCCTCAATCAAGAGACCCAGTACTTC.

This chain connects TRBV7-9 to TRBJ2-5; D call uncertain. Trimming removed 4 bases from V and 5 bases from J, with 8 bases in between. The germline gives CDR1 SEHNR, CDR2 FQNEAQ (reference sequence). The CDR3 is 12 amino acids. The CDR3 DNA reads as TGTGCCAGCAGCTGGCGGTGGGAGACCCAGTACTTC. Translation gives CASSWRWETQYF.

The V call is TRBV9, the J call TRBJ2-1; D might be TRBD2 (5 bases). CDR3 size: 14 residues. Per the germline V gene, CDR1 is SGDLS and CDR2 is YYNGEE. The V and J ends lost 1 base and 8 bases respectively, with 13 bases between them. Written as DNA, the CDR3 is TGTGCCAGCAGCGTATCGGGGTTCACTTATGAGCAGTTCTTC. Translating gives CASSVSGFTYEQFF.

DNA of the CDR3: TGCGCCAGCAGCAAGACAGGGACCTACGAGCAGTACTTC. It specifies CASSKTGTYEQYF. The rearrangement links TRBV5-1 to TRBJ2-7, with 7 bases identical to TRBD1. The trim removed 4 bases at V and 2 bases at J, leaving 3 bases unmatched. There are 13 residues in the CDR3. Germline CDR1 SGHRS, CDR2 YFSETQ.

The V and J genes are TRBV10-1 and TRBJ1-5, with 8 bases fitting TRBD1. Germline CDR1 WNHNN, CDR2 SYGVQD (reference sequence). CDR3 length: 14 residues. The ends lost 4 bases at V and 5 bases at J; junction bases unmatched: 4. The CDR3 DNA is TGCGCCAGCAGTGGGGACAGGAGCCATCAGCCCCAGCATTTT. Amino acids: CASSGDRSHQPQHF.

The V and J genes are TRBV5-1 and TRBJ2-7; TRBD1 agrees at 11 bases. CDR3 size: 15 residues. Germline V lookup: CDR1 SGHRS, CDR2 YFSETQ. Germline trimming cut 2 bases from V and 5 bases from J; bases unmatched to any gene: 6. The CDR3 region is CASSLLSGQGDEQYF. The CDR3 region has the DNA TGCGCCAGCAGCTTATTATCGGGACAGGGGGACGAGCAGTACTTC.

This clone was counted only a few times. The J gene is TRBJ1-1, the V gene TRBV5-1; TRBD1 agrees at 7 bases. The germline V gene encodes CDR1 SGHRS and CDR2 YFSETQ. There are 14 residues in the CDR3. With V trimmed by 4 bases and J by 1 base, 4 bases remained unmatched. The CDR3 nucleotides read TGCGCCAGCAGCCCAGGGGGAAGGAACACTGAAGCTTTCTTT. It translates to CASSPGGRNTEAFF. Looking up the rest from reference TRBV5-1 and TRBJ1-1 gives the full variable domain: KAGVTQTPRYLIKTRGQQVTLSCSPISGHRSVSWYQQTPGQGLQFLFEYFSETQRNKGNFPGRFSGRQFSNSRSEMNVSTLELGDSALYLCASSPGGRNTEAFFGQGTRLTVV.

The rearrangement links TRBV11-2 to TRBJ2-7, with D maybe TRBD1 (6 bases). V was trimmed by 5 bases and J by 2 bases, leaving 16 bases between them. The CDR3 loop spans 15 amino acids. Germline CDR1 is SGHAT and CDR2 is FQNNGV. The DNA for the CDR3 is TGTGCCAGCAGCCCCGGAGCAGGGGCCCCCTACGAGCAGTACTTC. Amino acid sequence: CASSPGAGAPYEQYF.

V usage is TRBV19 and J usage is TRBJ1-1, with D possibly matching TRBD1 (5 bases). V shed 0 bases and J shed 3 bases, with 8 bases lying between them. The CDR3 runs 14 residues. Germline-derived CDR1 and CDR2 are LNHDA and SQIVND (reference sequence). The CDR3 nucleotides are TGTGCCAGTAGTATAGATCGACAGCACACTGAAGCTTTCTTT. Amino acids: CASSIDRQHTEAFF.

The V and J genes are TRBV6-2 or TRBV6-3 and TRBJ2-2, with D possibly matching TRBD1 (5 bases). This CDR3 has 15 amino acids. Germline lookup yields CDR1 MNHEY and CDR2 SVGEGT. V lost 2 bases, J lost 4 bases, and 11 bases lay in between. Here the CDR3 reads CASSYTGHLTGELFF. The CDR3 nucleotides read TGTGCCAGCAGTTACACAGGACACCTCACCGGGGAGCTGTTTTTT.

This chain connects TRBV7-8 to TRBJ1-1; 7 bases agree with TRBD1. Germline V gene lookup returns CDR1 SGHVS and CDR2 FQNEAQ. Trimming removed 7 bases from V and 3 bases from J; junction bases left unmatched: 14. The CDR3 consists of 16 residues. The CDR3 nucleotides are TGTGCCAGCACCTTTTCGGTTAGGGGGCAGGACACTGAAGCTTTCTTT. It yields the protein CASTFSVRGQDTEAFF.

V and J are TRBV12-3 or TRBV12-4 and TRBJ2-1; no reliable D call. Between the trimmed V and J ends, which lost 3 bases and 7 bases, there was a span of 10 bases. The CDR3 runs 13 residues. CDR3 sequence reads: CASSLSTDNEQFF. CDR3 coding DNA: TGTGCCAGCAGTTTGTCGACTGATAATGAGCAGTTCTTC.

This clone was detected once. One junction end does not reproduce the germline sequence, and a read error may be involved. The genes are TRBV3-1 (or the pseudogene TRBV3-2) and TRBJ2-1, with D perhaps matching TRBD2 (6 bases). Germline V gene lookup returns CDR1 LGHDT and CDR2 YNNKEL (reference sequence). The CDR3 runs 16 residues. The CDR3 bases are TGTGCCAGCAGGCAAGGCCCGGGACTGGCGGACAATGAGCAGTTCTTC. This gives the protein CASRQGPGLADNEQFF.

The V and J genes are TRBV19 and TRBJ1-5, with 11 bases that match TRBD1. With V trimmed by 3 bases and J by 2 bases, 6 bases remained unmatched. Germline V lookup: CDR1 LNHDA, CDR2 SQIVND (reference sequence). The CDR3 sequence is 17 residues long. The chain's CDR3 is CASSIYGTGGGNQPQHF. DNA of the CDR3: TGTGCCAGTAGTATCTACGGGACAGGGGGGGGCAATCAGCCCCAGCATTTT.

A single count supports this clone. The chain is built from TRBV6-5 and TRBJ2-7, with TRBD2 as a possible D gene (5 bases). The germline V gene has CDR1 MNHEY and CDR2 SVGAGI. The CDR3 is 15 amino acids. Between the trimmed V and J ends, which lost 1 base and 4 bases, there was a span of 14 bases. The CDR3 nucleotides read TGTGCCAGCAGTTACTTATCTAGAGGGATTTACGAGCAGTACTTC. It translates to CASSYLSRGIYEQYF.

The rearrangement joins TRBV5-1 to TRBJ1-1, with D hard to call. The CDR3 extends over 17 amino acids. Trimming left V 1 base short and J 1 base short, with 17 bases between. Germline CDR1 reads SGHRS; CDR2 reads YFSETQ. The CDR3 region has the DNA TGCGCCAGCAGCTTGATCGACGAGGGAACAAGGAACACTGAAGCTTTCTTT. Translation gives CASSLIDEGTRNTEAFF.